Following are 22 T cell receptor beta chains from one sample sequenced in a study of Graves' ophthalmopathy and Graves' hyperthyroidism. RNA transcripts provided the template for amplifying TCR beta CDR3 regions. Second-round multiplex PCR followed a first-round RT-PCR using HTBI primers. In TCRdb, the multiplex PCR reads were re-called with MiXCR into one record per CDR3 protein. Altogether some 410,000 distinct CDR3 sequences are present, around 21% being singletons, with the ten largest covering 2.5% to 3%. The sequenced sample was peripheral blood. These TCRs come from a woman aged 18-30 years with stable Graves' hyperthyroidism.

This clonotype was seen repeatedly, ten times or more. The rearrangement joins TRBV6-5 to TRBJ2-2, with 7 bases that match TRBD2. CDR3 length equals 14 residues. Germline V CDR1 and CDR2: MNHEY, SVGAGI. Trimming at V came to 8 bases and at J to 5 bases, leaving 8 bases not matched to a gene. The CDR3 coding sequence is TGTGCCAGCGGGAGGGTCGCGGGTACCGGGGAGCTGTTTTTT. This translates into CASGRVAGTGELFF.

This clonotype was counted ten times or more. This chain links TRBV6-1 with TRBJ2-7; the D call may be TRBD1 or TRBD2 (5 bases each). Germline V gives CDR1 MNHNS, CDR2 SASEGT. The germline V and J ends were trimmed by 10 bases and 5 bases, with 18 bases remaining between them. The CDR3 loop spans 13 amino acids. The CDR3: CATRGAGRHEQYF. The CDR3 DNA follows: TGTGCCACCAGAGGGGCAGGGCGGCACGAGCAGTACTTC.

There are many counts of this clonotype. The CDR3, as DNA: TGCAGTGCTATAAGCGGGAGGGTACCCTACGAGCAGTACTTC. It specifies CSAISGRVPYEQYF. The chain recombines TRBV20-1 with TRBJ2-7, with 10 nucleotides matching TRBD2. CDR3 length equals 14 residues. Trimming at V came to 4 bases and at J to 2 bases, leaving 5 bases not matched to a gene. CDR1 is DFQATT and CDR2 is SNEGSKA in the germline V gene (reference sequence).

This clonotype was detected ten times or more. The chain links TRBV2 to TRBJ2-7; D not resolved. V dropped 4 bases and J dropped 3 bases, with 10 bases sitting between them. The germline gives CDR1 SNHLY, CDR2 FYNNEI. This CDR3 spans 13 amino acids. CDR3 amino acids: CASSGLVLYEQYF. The CDR3 nucleotides read TGTGCCAGCAGTGGATTAGTCCTCTACGAGCAGTACTTC.

The rearrangement joins TRBV6-1 to TRBJ1-1, with a weak D call TRBD1 (6 bases). The CDR3 is 13 residues long. The germline V gene has CDR1 MNHNS and CDR2 SASEGT. Between the trimmed V and J ends, which lost 6 bases and 11 bases, there was a span of 19 bases. CDR3 residues: CASRIDRLQRAFF. The DNA of the CDR3 is TGTGCCAGCAGAATAGACAGGCTCCAAAGGGCTTTCTTT.

This chain links TRBV28 with TRBJ2-7, with D possibly being TRBD2 (5 bases). This CDR3 has 14 amino acids. V lost 4 bases and J lost 5, with 15 bases in between. Germline V gene lookup returns CDR1 MDHEN and CDR2 SYDVKM. The CDR3 coding sequence is TGTGCCAGCAGTTACGGGAACAGAGGCCACGAGCAGTACTTC. Translated, it gives CASSYGNRGHEQYF.

V gene TRBV7-8 combines with J gene TRBJ2-7; D remains unclear. The CDR3 is 13 residues long. Germline lookup yields CDR1 SGHVS and CDR2 FQNEAQ. V was trimmed by 1 base and J by 6 bases, leaving 10 bases between them. CDR3: CASSLGVVREQYF. CDR3 sequence (DNA): TGTGCCAGCAGCTTAGGGGTTGTTCGCGAGCAGTACTTC.

This clonotype was seen many times. The J gene is TRBJ2-5, the V gene TRBV12-3 or TRBV12-4; weak D call: TRBD1 (6 bases). V gave up 0 bases and J gave up 3 bases, with 11 bases separating them. The CDR3 is made up of 15 amino acids. As DNA, the CDR3 is TGTGCCAGCAGTTTAGCGCTTAGGACAGAAGAGACCCAGTACTTC. Translating it yields CASSLALRTEETQYF.

This clonotype has ten or more counts. The rearrangement links TRBV6-4 to TRBJ1-1; TRBD1 agrees at 7 bases. Germline lookup yields CDR1 MRHNA and CDR2 SNTAGT. V trimming: 5 bases; J trimming: 0 bases; junction bases outside the gene matches: 12. The CDR3 extends over 17 amino acids. In nucleotides, the CDR3 is TGTGCCAGCAGTCATATGCCGGGACAGACTATGAACACTGAAGCTTTCTTT. As protein: CASSHMPGQTMNTEAFF.

This clonotype was seen only a few times. The chain is built from TRBV12-3 or TRBV12-4 and TRBJ1-5; D is unresolved. The CDR3 consists of 15 residues. The germline V and J ends were trimmed by 1 base and 0 bases, with 7 bases remaining between them. CDR3 region: CASSLGSDSNQPQHF. The CDR3, as DNA: TGTGCCAGCAGTTTAGGATCGGATAGCAATCAGCCCCAGCATTTT.

Ten or more counts support this clonotype. The V call is TRBV14, the J call TRBJ2-7; 8 positions match TRBD2. After removal of 8 bases from V and 6 bases from J, the junction contained 12 bases not matched to a gene. Germline CDR1 is SGHDN and CDR2 is FVKESK. The CDR3 consists of 14 residues. CDR3 residues: CASRLTGGPREQYF. In DNA form, the CDR3 reads TGTGCCAGCCGGTTGACGGGAGGGCCTCGCGAGCAGTACTTC.

The genes are TRBV6-1 and TRBJ1-2, with 7 bases fitting TRBD1. CDR1 MNHNS and CDR2 SASEGT come from the germline V gene. This CDR3 is 14 amino acids long. The trim removed 1 base at V and 7 bases at J, leaving 6 bases unmatched. The CDR3 reads CASSEVTGLGGYTF. The CDR3 coding sequence is TGTGCCAGCAGTGAAGTGACAGGGCTGGGTGGCTACACCTTC.

At least ten counts were recorded for this clonotype. The chain has TRBV3-1 and TRBJ2-5; 8 nucleotides align to TRBD1. The CDR3 extends over 15 amino acids. Trimming cost V 5 bases and J 4 bases; bases outside gene matches: 9. Germline V gene lookup returns CDR1 LGHDT and CDR2 YNNKEL (reference sequence). This CDR3 is CASSRSGGEAETQYF. In DNA, the CDR3 is TGTGCCAGCAGCAGATCAGGGGGCGAGGCAGAGACCCAGTACTTC.

This chain connects TRBV11-1 to TRBJ2-7; 10 nucleotides agree with TRBD2. V was pared by 2 bases and J by 3 bases, with 7 bases of the junction left unmatched. The CDR3 covers 16 residues. Germline V gives CDR1 SGHAT, CDR2 FQDESV (reference sequence). This CDR3 reads CASSLLGSGRIYEQYF. The CDR3 DNA reads TGTGCCAGCAGCTTACTGGGTAGCGGGAGGATCTACGAGCAGTACTTC.

The chain uses TRBV6-2 or TRBV6-3 and TRBJ2-5; 13 nucleotides agree with TRBD2. V dropped 6 bases and J dropped 4; count of bases not matched to a gene: 11. CDR1 and CDR2 (germline): MNHEY, SVGEGT. This CDR3 spans 17 amino acids. In nucleotides, the CDR3 is TGTGCCAGCAGCTTAGACAACCGGACTAGCGGGAGAGAGACCCAGTACTTC. Its translation is CASSLDNRTSGRETQYF.

The chain joins TRBV6-1 to TRBJ1-2, with D possibly TRBD1 on 5 matching bases. Germline lookup yields CDR1 MNHNS and CDR2 SASEGT. CDR3 length: 11 amino acids. Trimming left V 7 bases short and J 5 bases short, with 8 bases between. CDR3: CASNRQYGYTF. The CDR3 DNA is TGTGCCAGCAATAGACAGTATGGCTACACCTTC.

Ten or more counts support this clonotype. A much more abundant neighbour one base away suggests this may be a read error. This chain connects TRBV6-5 to TRBJ1-1; TRBD1 agrees at 7 bases. The CDR3 is 15 residues long. The germline gives CDR1 MNHEY, CDR2 SVGAGI. CDR3 amino acids: CASSSTGTENTEASF. The CDR3 DNA is TGTGCCAGCAGTTCAACCGGGACAGAGAACACTGAAGCTTCCTTT.

This clonotype came up many times. V and J are TRBV2 and TRBJ2-7; the D is unclear. Trimming removed 4 bases from V and 4 bases from J, with 14 bases in between. Germline CDR1 reads SNHLY; CDR2 reads FYNNEI. This CDR3 is 14 amino acids long. The CDR3 region is CASSAQFHPYEQYF. The CDR3, as DNA: TGTGCCAGCAGTGCCCAATTCCATCCATACGAGCAGTACTTC.

This clonotype was recorded many times. CDR3 loop: CASKIGQGNYEQYF. The CDR3 DNA is TGTGCCAGCAAGATAGGACAGGGGAACTACGAGCAGTACTTC. The V call is TRBV6-5, the J call TRBJ2-7, with 9 bases aligning to TRBD1. The CDR3 loop spans 14 amino acids. CDR1 MNHEY and CDR2 SVGAGI come from the germline V gene. Trimming cost V 7 bases and J 3 bases; bases outside gene matches: 7.

The rearrangement uses TRBV12-3 or TRBV12-4 and TRBJ2-7; 9 positions match TRBD2. CDR3 length: 15 amino acids. The CDR3 region is CASSPDSGRGGEQCV. For the CDR3, the DNA is TGTGCCAGCAGCCCCGATAGCGGGAGAGGCGGAGAGCAGTGCGTG.

Many counts were recorded for this clonotype. The chain combines TRBV6-2 or TRBV6-3 with TRBJ2-7; no clear D. V lost 9 bases and J lost 2, with 20 bases in between. The CDR3 totals 15 residues. Germline V gene lookup returns CDR1 MNHEY and CDR2 SVGEGT. CDR3 in DNA: TGTGCCAGTCGAACCCAATGGTACAGCACCTACGAGCAGTACTTC. It codes for CASRTQWYSTYEQYF.

This clonotype was seen a handful of times. This chain connects TRBV6-5 to TRBJ2-7; D unresolved. V lost 4 bases and J lost 2, with 15 bases in between. The germline V gene encodes CDR1 MNHEY and CDR2 SVGAGI. This CDR3 spans 15 amino acids. The CDR3 sequence is CASSSRIQPTYEQYF. CDR3 coding DNA: TGTGCCAGCAGTTCGCGTATACAGCCTACCTACGAGCAGTACTTC.